The 8 T cell receptor beta chains in this list originate from one sample, sequenced in a study of cytomegalovirus exposure and HLA in healthy donors. The study ran its PCR with 60 Vbeta and 13 Jbeta primers. TCRdb's copy holds only in-frame clones and misses some; the assay was immunoSEQ multiplex PCR. Counted here are more than 50,000 clones, roughly 77% occurring once; the ten biggest clones make up roughly a quarter. Input material: PBMCs. These receptors were obtained from a woman in her 40s in good health and CMV-seropositive.

This chain joins TRBV4-2 and TRBJ1-4, with D unresolved. V lost 6 bases and J lost 5, with 10 bases in between. The CDR3 contains 13 residues. Germline V gene lookup returns CDR1 LGHNA and CDR2 YNFKEQ. The CDR3 region has the DNA TGTGCCAGCAGAGGCGGGCTGAATGAAAAACTGTTTTTT. It codes for CASRGGLNEKLFF.

The V gene is TRBV15, the J gene TRBJ2-7, with 9 bases that match TRBD1. The junction had 12 bases not matched to a gene; V was cut back by 5 bases and J by 4 bases. Germline V gene data show CDR1 as LNHNV and CDR2 as YYDKDF (reference sequence). This CDR3 has 16 residues. The CDR3 region has the DNA TGTGCCACCAGCGCCGCCGCGGGGGACAGGGTATACGAGCAGTACTTC. The encoded protein is CATSAAAGDRVYEQYF. Filled out from reference TRBV15 and TRBJ2-7, the complete variable domain reads DAMVIQNPRYQVTQFGKPVTLSCSQTLNHNVMYWYQQKSSQAPKLLFHYYDKDFNNEADTPDNFQSRRPNTSFCFLDIRSPGLGDTAMYLCATSAAAGDRVYEQYFGPGTRLTVT.

There are a few counts of this clone. The chain recombines TRBV5-3 with TRBJ1-2, with 7 bases lining up with TRBD1. TRBV5-3 is placed among ORFs of uncertain function. V was pared by 0 bases and J by 8 bases, with 7 bases of the junction left unmatched. The CDR3 consists of 14 residues. For the CDR3, the DNA is TGTGCCAGAAGCTTGGAAGTGACAGGGAAAGGCTACACCTTC. As protein: CARSLEVTGKGYTF.

This chain links TRBV11-2 with TRBJ2-4, with a possible D match to TRBD1 (6 bases). The CDR3 length is 17 residues. Germline loops: CDR1 SGHAT, CDR2 FQNNGV. Trimming removed 5 bases at V and 1 base at J, with 18 bases between. CDR3 nucleotide sequence: TGTGCCAGCAGCCCGGGTGATTGGGGGCTTGCCAAAAACATTCAGTACTTC. Translated: CASSPGDWGLAKNIQYF.

To note about this clone: One junction end does not reproduce the germline sequence, and a read error may be involved. J is TRBJ2-7 and V is TRBV6-1; no clear D. Germline V gene data show CDR1 as MNHNS and CDR2 as SASEGT. The CDR3 is made up of 12 amino acids. CDR3 DNA sequence: TGTGCCAGCAGTGAAGCACCCTACGGGCAGTACTTC. The encoded protein is CASSEAPYGQYF.

The chain combines TRBV25-1 with TRBJ2-7; possible D gene TRBD1, 5 bases. The CDR3 totals 13 residues. The ends were cut back, 4 bases at V and 2 bases at J, with 9 bases in the middle. The germline V gene has CDR1 MGHDK and CDR2 SYGVNS. CDR3: CASSGLGAYEQYF. The DNA for the CDR3 is TGTGCCAGCAGTGGCCTAGGGGCCTACGAGCAGTACTTC.

The rearrangement uses TRBV25-1 and TRBJ1-1; possible D gene TRBD1, 6 bases. Deletions cut 4 bases from V and 3 bases from J, with 12 bases between. CDR3 length: 14 amino acids. CDR1 is MGHDK, CDR2 SYGVNS, per germline. The CDR3 region has the DNA TGTGCCAGCAGTGCCAAAACAGGGCACACTGAAGCTTTCTTT. Translation: CASSAKTGHTEAFF.

This chain uses TRBV5-1 with TRBJ2-1; the match to TRBD2 covers 8 bases. The length of the CDR3 is 17 residues. V dropped 0 bases and J dropped 8; count of bases not matched to a gene: 13. The germline V gene has CDR1 SGHRS and CDR2 YFSETQ. CDR3 bases: TGCGCCAGCAGCTTGGTGGGGGGCGGGGGGACCATCGATGAGCAGTTCTTC. It is translated as CASSLVGGGGTIDEQFF.